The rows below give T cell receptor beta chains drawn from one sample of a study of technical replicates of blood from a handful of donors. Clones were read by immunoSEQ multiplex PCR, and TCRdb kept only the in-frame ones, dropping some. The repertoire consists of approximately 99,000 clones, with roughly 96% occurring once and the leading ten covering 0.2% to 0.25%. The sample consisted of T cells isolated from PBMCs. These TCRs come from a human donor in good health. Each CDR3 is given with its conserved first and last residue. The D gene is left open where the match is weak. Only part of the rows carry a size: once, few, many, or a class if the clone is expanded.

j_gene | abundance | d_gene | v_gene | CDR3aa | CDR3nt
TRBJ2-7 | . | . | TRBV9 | CASSSTGTRYEQYF | TGTGCCAGCAGCTCGACCGGGACACGCTACGAGCAGTACTTC
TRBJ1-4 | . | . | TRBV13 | CASRRGSEKLFF | TGTGCCAGCAGGCGGGGAAGTGAAAAACTGTTTTTT
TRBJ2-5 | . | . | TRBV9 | CASSVAGGRGETQYF | TGTGCCAGCAGCGTAGCTGGCGGCCGAGGGGAGACCCAGTACTTC
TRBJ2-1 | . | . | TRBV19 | CASSTPGSYNEQFF | TGTGCCAGTAGTACCCCAGGGTCCTACAATGAGCAGTTCTTC
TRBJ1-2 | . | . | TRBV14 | CASSQDPGDGYTF | TGTGCCAGCAGCCAAGATCCGGGGGATGGCTACACCTTC
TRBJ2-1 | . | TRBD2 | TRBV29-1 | CSVEEPWASGRAYNEQFF | TGCAGCGTTGAAGAGCCTTGGGCTAGCGGGAGGGCCTACAATGAGCAGTTCTTC
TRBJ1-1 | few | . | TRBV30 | CAWRDMTEAFF | TGTGCCTGGCGGGATATGACTGAAGCTTTCTTT
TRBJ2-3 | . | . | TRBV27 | CASGFIADLTDTQYF | TGTGCCAGCGGATTTATAGCGGATCTCACAGATACGCAGTATTTT
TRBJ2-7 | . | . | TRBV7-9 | CASSLGQGLRQYF | TGTGCCAGCAGCTTGGGTCAGGGTCTGAGACAGTACTTC
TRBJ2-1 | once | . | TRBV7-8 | CASSLYASNEQFF | TGTGCCAGCAGCTTATATGCCAGCAATGAGCAGTTCTTC
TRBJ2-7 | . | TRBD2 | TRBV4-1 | CASSQLAGGTYEQYF | TGCGCCAGCAGCCAACTAGCGGGAGGGACCTACGAGCAGTACTTC
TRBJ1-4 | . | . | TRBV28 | CASSQGNEKLFF | TGTGCCAGCAGTCAGGGCAATGAAAAACTGTTTTTT
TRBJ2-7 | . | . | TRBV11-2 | CASSFEGVLIYEQYF | TGTGCCAGCAGCTTCGAGGGGGTCCTCATCTACGAGCAGTACTTC
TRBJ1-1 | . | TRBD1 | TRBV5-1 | CASSRGDRGNTEAFF | TGCGCCAGCAGCCGGGGGGACAGGGGGAACACTGAAGCTTTCTTT
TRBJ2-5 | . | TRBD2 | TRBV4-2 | CASSRGTSGQETQYF | TGTGCCAGCAGCCGAGGGACTAGCGGGCAAGAGACCCAGTACTTC
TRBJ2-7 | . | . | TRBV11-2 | CASSLAGRGGYEQYF | TGTGCCAGCAGCTTAGCGGGCAGGGGAGGGTACGAGCAGTACTTC